Listed below are T cell receptor beta chains from one sample, sequenced in a study of shared clonotypes between healthy human individuals. The protocol was immunoSEQ multiplex PCR, while the TCRdb copy is restricted to in-frame clones and leaves out a portion. Of 2 million to 2.5 million clones in the sample, over 85% are singletons; the top ten hold 0.85% to 1.3%. The sequenced sample consisted of naive CD8+ T cells sorted from blood. These receptor sequences come from a man in his late teens or twenties in good health. CDR3s include the opening cysteine and the closing phenylalanine or tryptophan. D genes are given only for firm matches. Clone size is stated in some rows and not others, as once, few, many or a class when expanded.

v_call,j_call,d_call,clone_size,cdr3_aa,cdr3_nt
TRBV27,TRBJ2-7,-,-,CASSLFGSDEQYF,TGTGCCAGCAGTTTATTCGGATCTGATGAGCAGTACTTC
TRBV7-9,TRBJ2-7,TRBD2,-,CASSPTTSGTYEQYF,TGTGCCAGCAGCCCGACGACTAGCGGGACGTACGAGCAGTACTTC
TRBV5-1,TRBJ2-7,TRBD1,-,CASRLTGTGGFYEQYF,TGCGCCAGCAGACTCACCGGGACAGGGGGCTTCTACGAGCAGTACTTC
TRBV11-2,TRBJ2-7,TRBD1,-,CASSPTGQHSYEQYF,TGTGCCAGCAGCCCGACAGGGCAACACTCCTACGAGCAGTACTTC
TRBV4-3,TRBJ2-3,TRBD2,-,CASSLGLEGVADTQYF,TGCGCCAGCAGCCTTGGACTAGAGGGAGTAGCAGATACGCAGTATTTT
TRBV27,TRBJ2-6,TRBD2,-,CASSKGAGLDLSGANVLTF,TGTGCCAGCAGCAAAGGTGCGGGACTAGATCTATCTGGGGCCAACGTCCTGACTTTC
TRBV5-4,TRBJ1-2,-,few,CASSLDPVLGYTF,TGTGCCAGCAGCTTGGATCCTGTCTTAGGCTACACCTTC
TRBV30,TRBJ2-7,TRBD2,once,CACDSGLAGVYYEQYF,TGTGCCTGTGACTCGGGACTAGCGGGAGTCTACTACGAGCAGTACTTC
TRBV14,TRBJ1-2,-,-,CASSQSGTYGYTF,TGTGCCAGCAGCCAATCCGGGACCTATGGCTACACCTTC
TRBV27,TRBJ2-3,-,few,CASSLLGTDTQYF,TGTGCCAGCAGTCTCCTCGGCACAGATACGCAGTATTTT
TRBV7-9,TRBJ2-3,TRBD2,-,CAIPPPGLAGWEDTQYF,TGTGCCATTCCTCCCCCGGGACTAGCGGGATGGGAAGATACGCAGTATTTT
TRBV4-1,TRBJ1-1,TRBD1,-,CASSQNRGLYTEAFF,TGCGCCAGCAGCCAAAACAGGGGGCTCTACACTGAAGCTTTCTTT
TRBV4-3,TRBJ1-1,-,once,CASSQDGGRPDEAFF,TGCGCCAGCAGCCAAGACGGAGGCCGACCCGATGAAGCTTTCTTT
TRBV4-1,TRBJ2-5,-,-,CASSQVGEETQYF,TGCGCCAGCAGCCAAGTTGGAGAAGAGACCCAGTACTTC
TRBV6-4,TRBJ2-2,TRBD2,-,CASSRLAGGTGELFF,TGTGCCAGCAGCCGACTAGCGGGAGGAACCGGGGAGCTGTTTTTT
TRBV28,TRBJ1-2,-,-,CASSWLRRVSPYGYTF,TGTGCCAGCAGTTGGCTCCGAAGGGTCTCCCCCTATGGCTACACCTTC
TRBV20-1,TRBJ2-5,-,-,CSARLPETQYF,TGCAGTGCTAGACTTCCCGAGACCCAGTACTTC
TRBV7-9,TRBJ1-4,TRBD1,-,CASSGQGALNEKLFF,TGTGCCAGCAGCGGACAGGGGGCCCTCAATGAAAAACTGTTTTTT
TRBV5-4,TRBJ2-5,TRBD2,-,CASRGGGGEETQYF,TGTGCCAGCAGAGGCGGGGGAGGGGAGGAGACCCAGTACTTC
TRBV7-9,TRBJ2-7,TRBD1,-,CASSSGQNEQYF,TGTGCCAGCAGCTCGGGACAGAACGAGCAGTACTTC
TRBV11-2,TRBJ2-3,-,once,CASSPGPGTDTQYF,TGTGCCAGCAGCCCCGGACCCGGCACAGATACGCAGTATTTT
TRBV6-5,TRBJ2-5,-,-,CATTGGRETQYF,TGTGCCACCACCGGGGGAAGGGAGACCCAGTACTTC
TRBV28,TRBJ1-2,TRBD1,-,CASSWDRGLFPYGYTF,TGTGCCAGCAGTTGGGACAGGGGGCTCTTCCCGTATGGCTACACCTTC
TRBV28,TRBJ2-7,TRBD2,-,CASSPWGAGGPYEQYF,TGTGCCAGCAGCCCATGGGGAGCGGGAGGGCCGTACGAGCAGTACTTC
TRBV7-2,TRBJ2-2,TRBD2,few,CASQPLLAGGTGELFF,TGTGCCAGTCAACCACTCCTAGCGGGAGGTACCGGGGAGCTGTTTTTT
TRBV27,TRBJ1-1,-,-,CASSPQGNTEAFF,TGTGCCAGCAGTCCCCAGGGAAATACTGAAGCTTTCTTT
TRBV2,TRBJ2-1,-,few,CATGRSNEQFF,TGTGCCACCGGCAGGAGCAATGAGCAGTTCTTC
TRBV28,TRBJ2-2,-,-,CASSLRDSYTGELFF,TGTGCCAGCAGTTTGCGGGACAGTTACACCGGGGAGCTGTTTTTT
TRBV9,TRBJ2-7,TRBD2,-,CASSPPPELAGQYEQYF,TGTGCCAGCAGCCCACCACCAGAACTAGCGGGACAATACGAGCAGTACTTC
TRBV4-3,TRBJ2-7,-,-,CASSQEGAYEQYF,TGCGCCAGCAGCCAAGAGGGTGCCTACGAGCAGTACTTC
TRBV7-3,TRBJ2-3,TRBD2,-,CASSLGTSGVTDTQYF,TGTGCCAGCAGCCTGGGGACTAGCGGAGTCACAGATACGCAGTATTTT
TRBV13,TRBJ1-4,-,once,CASSLGPNEKLFF,TGTGCCAGCAGCTTAGGGCCTAATGAAAAACTGTTTTTT
TRBV7-9,TRBJ1-1,-,-,CASSLENTEAFF,TGTGCCAGCAGCTTAGAGAACACTGAAGCTTTCTTT
TRBV13,TRBJ1-1,TRBD1,-,CASTQGVGNTEAFF,TGTGCCAGCACACAGGGGGTGGGAAACACTGAAGCTTTCTTT
TRBV4-2,TRBJ2-1,TRBD2,-,CASSRLAGALSSYNEQFF,TGTGCCAGCAGTCGACTAGCGGGGGCCCTGAGTTCCTACAATGAGCAGTTCTTC
TRBV29-1,TRBJ2-7,-,-,CSVGDPYEQYF,TGCAGCGTTGGGGATCCCTACGAGCAGTACTTC
TRBV4-1,TRBJ2-1,-,-,CASSQLDTSSYNEQFF,TGCGCCAGCAGCCAACTGGACACTAGCTCCTACAATGAGCAGTTCTTC
TRBV7-9,TRBJ1-3,-,-,CASSLGPGDIYF,TGTGCCAGCAGCCTGGGACCGGGGGACATATATTTT
TRBV25-1,TRBJ2-5,-,once,CASSEAGVGTQYF,TGTGCCAGCAGTGAGGCAGGGGTTGGGACCCAGTACTTC
TRBV18,TRBJ2-3,-,-,CASSPPSAYTDTQYF,TGTGCCAGCTCACCACCTTCGGCTTACACAGATACGCAGTATTTT
TRBV13,TRBJ1-2,-,-,CASSLVGDFQAF,TGTGCCAGCAGCTTAGTCGGGGACTTTCAGGCCTTC
TRBV27,TRBJ1-2,TRBD1,-,CASSSDRETGYGYTF,TGTGCCAGCAGTTCGGACAGGGAAACTGGGTATGGCTACACCTTC
TRBV5-6,TRBJ2-7,-,-,CASSLGGSSYEQYF,TGTGCCAGCAGCTTGGGGGGCAGCTCCTACGAGCAGTACTTC
TRBV7-9,TRBJ1-2,-,-,CASSSEAGANYGYTF,TGTGCCAGCAGCTCTGAGGCGGGGGCTAACTATGGCTACACCTTC
TRBV9,TRBJ2-1,TRBD2,-,CASSVASGRSYNEQFF,TGTGCCAGCAGCGTAGCTAGCGGGAGGTCCTACAATGAGCAGTTCTTC
TRBV7-8,TRBJ1-5,-,-,CASSLFREVQPQHF,TGTGCCAGCAGCTTGTTCAGGGAGGTTCAGCCCCAGCATTTT
TRBV4-1,TRBJ1-2,-,few,CASSQVGGRGNYGYTF,TGCGCCAGCAGCCAAGTGGGTGGCAGGGGTAACTATGGCTACACCTTC
TRBV27,TRBJ1-4,-,-,CASSLWAGSNEKLFF,TGTGCCAGCAGTTTATGGGCAGGGTCTAATGAAAAACTGTTTTTT
TRBV10-3,TRBJ1-1,-,-,CATTTADEAFF,TGTGCCACCACAACCGCTGATGAAGCTTTCTTT
TRBV10-3,TRBJ1-3,-,-,CATQDGNSGNTIYF,TGTGCCACCCAGGACGGCAACTCTGGAAACACCATATATTTT
TRBV23-1,TRBJ1-5,-,-,CASFRVGRSNQPQHF,TGCGCCAGCTTTCGCGTGGGGCGTAGCAATCAGCCCCAGCATTTT
TRBV6-1,TRBJ1-2,-,-,CASSEGPGTQYGYTF,TGTGCCAGCAGTGAAGGACCAGGGACACAGTATGGCTACACCTTC
TRBV30,TRBJ1-2,-,-,CAWSVLWEGLNYGYTF,TGTGCCTGGAGTGTACTTTGGGAAGGGCTGAACTATGGCTACACCTTC
TRBV5-1,TRBJ2-7,-,-,CASTHGASYEQYF,TGCGCCAGTACTCACGGGGCTTCCTACGAGCAGTACTTC
TRBV7-8,TRBJ2-5,-,-,CASSLAWGDADQETQYF,TGTGCCAGCAGCTTAGCTTGGGGGGATGCGGACCAAGAGACCCAGTACTTC
TRBV5-4,TRBJ2-7,-,-,CASSPPNSYEQYF,TGTGCCAGCAGCCCTCCGAATTCCTACGAGCAGTACTTC
TRBV27,TRBJ2-2,-,-,CASSWDMRTGELFF,TGTGCCAGCAGTTGGGACATGAGGACCGGGGAGCTGTTTTTT
TRBV5-1,TRBJ1-3,-,-,CASTPRARGDGNTIYF,TGCGCCAGCACCCCGCGGGCCCGGGGCGATGGAAACACCATATATTTT
TRBV7-2,TRBJ2-3,TRBD2,-,CASSFPGLATWEDTQYF,TGTGCCAGCAGCTTCCCGGGACTAGCCACTTGGGAGGATACGCAGTATTTT
TRBV5-4,TRBJ2-7,TRBD1,-,CASSSTDRGLYEQYF,TGTGCCAGCAGCTCTACGGACAGGGGGCTCTACGAGCAGTACTTC